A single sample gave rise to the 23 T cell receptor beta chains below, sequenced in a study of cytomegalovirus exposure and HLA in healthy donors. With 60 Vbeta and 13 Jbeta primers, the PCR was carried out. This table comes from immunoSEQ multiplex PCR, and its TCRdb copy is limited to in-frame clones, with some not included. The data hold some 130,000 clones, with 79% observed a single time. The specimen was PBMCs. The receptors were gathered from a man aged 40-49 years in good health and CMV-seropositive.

The CDR3: CASSLTREQFF. As DNA, the CDR3 is TGTGCCAGCAGCCTAACTAGGGAGCAGTTCTTC. The chain uses TRBV11-2 and TRBJ2-1, with a possible D match to TRBD2 (5 bases). The V end was cut by 5 bases, the J end by 10 bases, with 9 bases between. Per the germline V gene, CDR1 is SGHAT and CDR2 is FQNNGV. The CDR3 runs 11 residues.

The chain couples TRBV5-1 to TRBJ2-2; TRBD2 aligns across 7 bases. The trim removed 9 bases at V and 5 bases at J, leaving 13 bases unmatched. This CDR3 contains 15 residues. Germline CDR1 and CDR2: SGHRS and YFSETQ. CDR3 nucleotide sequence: TGCGCCACCCAGAGGGGAGGGCAAGATACCGGGGAGCTGTTTTTT. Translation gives CATQRGGQDTGELFF. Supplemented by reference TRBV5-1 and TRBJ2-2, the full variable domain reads KAGVTQTPRYLIKTRGQQVTLSCSPISGHRSVSWYQQTPGQGLQFLFEYFSETQRNKGNFPGRFSGRQFSNSRSEMNVSTLELGDSALYLCATQRGGQDTGELFFGEGSRLTVL.

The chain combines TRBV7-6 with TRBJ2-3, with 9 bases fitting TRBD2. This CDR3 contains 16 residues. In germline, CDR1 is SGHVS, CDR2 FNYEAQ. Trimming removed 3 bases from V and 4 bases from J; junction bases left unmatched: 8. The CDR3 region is CASSLELAGYADTQYF. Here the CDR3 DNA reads TGTGCCAGCAGCTTGGAGCTAGCGGGATACGCAGATACGCAGTATTTT.

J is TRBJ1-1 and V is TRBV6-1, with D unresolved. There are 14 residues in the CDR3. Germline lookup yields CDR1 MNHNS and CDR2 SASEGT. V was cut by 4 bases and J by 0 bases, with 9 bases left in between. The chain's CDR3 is CASSATTVNTEAFF. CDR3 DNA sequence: TGTGCCAGCAGTGCGACTACAGTGAACACTGAAGCTTTCTTT.

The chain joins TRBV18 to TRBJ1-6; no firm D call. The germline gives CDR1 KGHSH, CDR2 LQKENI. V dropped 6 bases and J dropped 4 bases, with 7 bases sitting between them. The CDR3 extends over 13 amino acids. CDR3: CASSRDYNSPLHF. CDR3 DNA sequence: TGTGCCAGCTCCCGGGATTATAATTCACCCCTCCACTTT.

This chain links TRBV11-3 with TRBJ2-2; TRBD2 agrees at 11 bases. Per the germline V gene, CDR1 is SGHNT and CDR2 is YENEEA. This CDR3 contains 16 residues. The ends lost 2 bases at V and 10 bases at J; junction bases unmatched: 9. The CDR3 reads CASSLFTSGSIEELFF. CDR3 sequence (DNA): TGTGCCAGCAGCTTATTTACTAGCGGGAGTATCGAGGAGCTGTTTTTT.

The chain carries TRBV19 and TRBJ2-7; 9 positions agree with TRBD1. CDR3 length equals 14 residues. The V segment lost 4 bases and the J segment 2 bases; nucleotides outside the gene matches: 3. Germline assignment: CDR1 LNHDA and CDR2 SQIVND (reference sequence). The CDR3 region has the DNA TGTGCCAGTAGTAACACAGGGGGCCCCTACGAGCAGTACTTC. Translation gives CASSNTGGPYEQYF. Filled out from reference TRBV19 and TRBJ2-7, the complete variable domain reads DGGITQSPKYLFRKEGQNVTLSCEQNLNHDAMYWYRQDPGQGLRLIYYSQIVNDFQKGDIAEGYSVSREKKESFPLTVTSAQKNPTAFYLCASSNTGGPYEQYFGPGTRLTVT.

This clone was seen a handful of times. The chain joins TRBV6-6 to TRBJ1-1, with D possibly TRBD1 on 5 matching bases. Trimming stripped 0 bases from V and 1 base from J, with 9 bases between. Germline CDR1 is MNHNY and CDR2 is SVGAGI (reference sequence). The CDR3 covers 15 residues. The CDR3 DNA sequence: TGTGCCAGCAGTTACTCCGACAGACCGAACACTGAAGCTTTCTTT. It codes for CASSYSDRPNTEAFF.

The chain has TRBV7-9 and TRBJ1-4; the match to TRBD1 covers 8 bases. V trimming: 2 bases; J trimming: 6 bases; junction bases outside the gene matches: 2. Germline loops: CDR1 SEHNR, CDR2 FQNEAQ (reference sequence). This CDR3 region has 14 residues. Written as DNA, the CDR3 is TGTGCCAGCAGCTTATCAGGGGGCCATGAAAAACTGTTTTTT. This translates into CASSLSGGHEKLFF.

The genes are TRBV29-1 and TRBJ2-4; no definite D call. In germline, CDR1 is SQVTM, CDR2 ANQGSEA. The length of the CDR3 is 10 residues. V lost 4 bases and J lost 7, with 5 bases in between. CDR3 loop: CSVAGNIQYF. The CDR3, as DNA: TGCAGCGTTGCCGGGAACATTCAGTACTTC.

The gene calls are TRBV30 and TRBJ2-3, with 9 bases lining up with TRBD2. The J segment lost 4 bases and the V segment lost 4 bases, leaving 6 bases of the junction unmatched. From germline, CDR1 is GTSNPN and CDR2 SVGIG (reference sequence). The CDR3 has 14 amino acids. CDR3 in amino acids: CAWNPGLAADTQYF. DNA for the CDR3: TGTGCCTGGAATCCGGGACTAGCCGCAGATACGCAGTATTTT.

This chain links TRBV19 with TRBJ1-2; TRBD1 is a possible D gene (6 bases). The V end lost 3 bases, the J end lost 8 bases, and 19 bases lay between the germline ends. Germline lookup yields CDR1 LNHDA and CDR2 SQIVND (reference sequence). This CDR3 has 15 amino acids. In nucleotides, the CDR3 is TGTGCCAGTAGTATTAGCCCAGGGGCAGATTCGGGCTACACCTTC. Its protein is CASSISPGADSGYTF.

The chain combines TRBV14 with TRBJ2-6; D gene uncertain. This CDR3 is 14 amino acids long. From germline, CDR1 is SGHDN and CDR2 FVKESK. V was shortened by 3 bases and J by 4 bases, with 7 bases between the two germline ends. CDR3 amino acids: CASSQALGANVLTF. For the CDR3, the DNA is TGTGCCAGCAGCCAGGCCCTGGGGGCCAACGTCCTGACTTTC.

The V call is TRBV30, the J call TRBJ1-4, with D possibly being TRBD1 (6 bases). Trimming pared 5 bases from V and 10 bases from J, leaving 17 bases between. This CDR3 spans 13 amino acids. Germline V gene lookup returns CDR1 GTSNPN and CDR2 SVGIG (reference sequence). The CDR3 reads CAWESAGVGKLFF. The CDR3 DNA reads TGTGCCTGGGAATCTGCAGGGGTAGGAAAACTGTTTTTT.

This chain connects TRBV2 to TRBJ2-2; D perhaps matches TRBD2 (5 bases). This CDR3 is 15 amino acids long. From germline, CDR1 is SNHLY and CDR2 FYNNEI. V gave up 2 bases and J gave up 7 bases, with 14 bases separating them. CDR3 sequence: CASSEQPPGIGELFF. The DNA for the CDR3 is TGTGCCAGCAGTGAACAGCCCCCGGGGATCGGGGAGCTGTTTTTT.

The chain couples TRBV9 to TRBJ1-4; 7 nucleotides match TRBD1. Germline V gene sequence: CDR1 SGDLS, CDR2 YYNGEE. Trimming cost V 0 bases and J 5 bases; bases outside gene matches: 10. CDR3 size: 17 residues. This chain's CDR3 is CASSVGRGPLANEKLFF. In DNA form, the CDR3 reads TGTGCCAGCAGCGTAGGGAGGGGGCCACTGGCGAATGAAAAACTGTTTTTT.

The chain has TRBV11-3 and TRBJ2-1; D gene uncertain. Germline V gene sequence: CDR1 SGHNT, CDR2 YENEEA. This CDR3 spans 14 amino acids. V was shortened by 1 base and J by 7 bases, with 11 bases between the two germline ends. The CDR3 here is CASSLGALMNEQFF. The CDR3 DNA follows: TGTGCCAGCAGCTTAGGAGCACTAATGAATGAGCAGTTCTTC.

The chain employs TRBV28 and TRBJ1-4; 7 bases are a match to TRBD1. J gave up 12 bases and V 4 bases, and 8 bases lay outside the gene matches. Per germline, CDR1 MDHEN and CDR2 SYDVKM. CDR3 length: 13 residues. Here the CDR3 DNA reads TGTGCCAGCAGTTCAAGGACAGGAGTTGAACTGTTTTTT. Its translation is CASSSRTGVELFF. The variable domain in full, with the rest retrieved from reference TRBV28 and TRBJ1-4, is DVKVTQSSRYLVKRTGEKVFLECVQDMDHENMFWYRQDPGLGLRLIYFSYDVKMKEKGDIPEGYSVSREKKERFSLILESASTNQTSMYLCASSSRTGVELFFGSGTQLSVL.

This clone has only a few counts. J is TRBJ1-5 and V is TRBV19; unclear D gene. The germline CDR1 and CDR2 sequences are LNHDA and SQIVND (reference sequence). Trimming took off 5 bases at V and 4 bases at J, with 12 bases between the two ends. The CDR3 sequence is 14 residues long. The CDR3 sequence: CASSLVGENQPQHF. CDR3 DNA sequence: TGTGCCAGTAGTTTAGTCGGAGAAAATCAGCCCCAGCATTTT. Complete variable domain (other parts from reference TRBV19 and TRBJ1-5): DGGITQSPKYLFRKEGQNVTLSCEQNLNHDAMYWYRQDPGQGLRLIYYSQIVNDFQKGDIAEGYSVSREKKESFPLTVTSAQKNPTAFYLCASSLVGENQPQHFGDGTRLSIL.

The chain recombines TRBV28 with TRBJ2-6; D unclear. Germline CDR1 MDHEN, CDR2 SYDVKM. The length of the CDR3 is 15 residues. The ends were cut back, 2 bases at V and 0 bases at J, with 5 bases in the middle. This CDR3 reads CASSLRVSGANVLTF. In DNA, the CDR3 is TGTGCCAGCAGTTTACGGGTCTCTGGGGCCAACGTCCTGACTTTC.

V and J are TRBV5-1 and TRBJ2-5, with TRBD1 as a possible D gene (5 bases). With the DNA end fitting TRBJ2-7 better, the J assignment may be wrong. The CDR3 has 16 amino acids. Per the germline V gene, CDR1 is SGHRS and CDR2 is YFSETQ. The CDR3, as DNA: TGCGCCAGCAGCTTGGGCGCAGGGCTTAGCTCCTACGAGCAGTACTTC. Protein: CASSLGAGLSSYEQYF.

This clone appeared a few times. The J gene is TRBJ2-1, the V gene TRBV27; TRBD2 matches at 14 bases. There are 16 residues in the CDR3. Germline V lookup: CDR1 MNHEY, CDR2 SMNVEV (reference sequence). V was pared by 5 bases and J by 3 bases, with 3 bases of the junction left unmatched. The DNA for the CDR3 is TGTGCCAGCAGTCTGACTAGCGGGAGGGTCTACAATGAGCAGTTCTTC. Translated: CASSLTSGRVYNEQFF.

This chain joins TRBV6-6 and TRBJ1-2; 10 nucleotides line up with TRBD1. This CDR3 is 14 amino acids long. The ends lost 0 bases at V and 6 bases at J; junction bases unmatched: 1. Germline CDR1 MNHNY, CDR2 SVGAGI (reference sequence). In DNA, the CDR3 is TGTGCCAGCAGTTACTCCGGACAGGGGGATGGCTACACCTTC. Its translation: CASSYSGQGDGYTF.